This TCR beta chain was identified during a study of cytomegalovirus exposure and HLA in healthy donors. Study-level findings and limits: Rare TCR sequences dominated, though some public TCRs recurred in many donors.

In regard to this clone: Its specificity is not known.

Profiling relied on immunoSEQ multiplex PCR, and the TCRdb table lists in-frame clones only, not all of them. The sample shows some 110,000 clones, approximately 86% of them seen only once. The CDR3 loop spans 15 amino acids. Trimming shortened V by 4 bases and J by 8 bases, and 21 bases separated the two germline ends. CDR1 GTSNPN and CDR2 SVGIG come from the germline V gene (reference sequence). The donors were part of the validation cohort, which consisted of roughly 120 subjects and was separate from the first cohort of about 670 subjects. This TCR was sampled from a man younger than 35 in good health and CMV-seropositive. Material for sequencing was PBMCs. The chain is built from TRBV30 and TRBJ2-4, with D perhaps matching TRBD2 (7 bases). The CDR3 DNA sequence: TGTGCCTGGAACGCCCGGGGAGGGGGTATAGACATTCAGTACTTC. Its translation: CAWNARGGGIDIQYF.